A single count supports the clone carrying this TCR beta chain. Its antigen is unknown. Other DNA sequences in the same sample also yield this CDR3. The data belong to a study of cytomegalovirus exposure and HLA in healthy donors. General study findings and limits: Most sequenced TCRs were rare (though some public TCRs occurred in many donors). Common viral pathogens seemed to be connected with several of the most significant clusters, according to a later analysis.

The primer mix had 60 Vbeta and 13 Jbeta primers. Produced via immunoSEQ multiplex PCR; TCRdb's table is partial and in-frame only. The sample records some 92,000 clones, 65% to 85% being singletons. CDR1 SGHDT and CDR2 YYEEEE come from the germline V gene. This CDR3 comprises 14 residues. V lost 0 bases and J lost 7, with 11 bases in between. Whereas donors were nominally healthy upon sampling, unrecorded immune exposures were probable. This receptor was identified in a young man in good health and CMV-seronegative. This sequence joins TRBV5-6 and TRBJ2-4, with D unresolved. The sample taken for sequencing was PBMCs. Here the CDR3 reads CASSLGTSLNIQYF. Written as DNA, the CDR3 is TGTGCCAGCAGCTTGGGAACATCGCTGAACATTCAGTACTTC. Complete variable domain (other parts from reference TRBV5-6 and TRBJ2-4): DAGVTQSPTHLIKTRGQQVTLRCSPKSGHDTVSWYQQALGQGPQFIFQYYEEEERQRGNFPDRFSGHQFPNYSSELNVNALLLGDSALYLCASSLGTSLNIQYFGAGTRLSVL.